This T cell receptor beta chain was documented in a study of cytomegalovirus exposure and HLA in healthy donors. Study-wide results and limits: HLA-A and HLA-B allele assignments for most subjects were reportedly predicted accurately using TCR beta sequences.

CDR1 and CDR2 from the germline V gene are SGHVS and FQNEAQ. Trimming left V 1 base short and J 3 bases short, with 10 bases between. This CDR3 is 14 amino acids long. The PCR made use of 60 Vbeta and 13 Jbeta primers. Clones were read by immunoSEQ multiplex PCR, and TCRdb kept only the in-frame ones, dropping some. Of 150,000 to 200,000 clones in the sample, approximately 81% were seen once. In the case of this clone: What it recognizes is unknown.

This chain joins TRBV7-8 and TRBJ2-7, with D possibly matching TRBD1 (5 bases). Source material: PBMCs. This receptor was identified in a male donor in good health and CMV-seronegative. The CDR3 is CASSLGPGNYEQYF. The CDR3 nucleotides read TGTGCCAGCAGCTTAGGCCCAGGGAACTACGAGCAGTACTTC.